This T cell receptor beta chain was observed in a study of CD8 T cells in ankylosing spondylitis. In making TCR beta libraries, quantitative 5'-RACE with molecular barcodes was used. TCRdb analysed the 5' RACE reads with MiXCR anew, one entry per CDR3 protein. The data hold roughly 140,000 distinct CDR3 sequences, with under 55% observed a single time. Many counts were recorded for this clonotype. Its antigen is currently unknown. This CDR3 region has 15 residues. Germline V CDR1 and CDR2: SGHTA, FQGNSA. The germline V and J ends were trimmed by 4 bases and 2 bases, with 15 bases remaining between them. Study-wide results and caveats: Characteristic, it appeared, of ankylosing spondylitis blood was a TCR beta motif of several highly homologous variants. Disease-associated clones were reportedly significantly overrepresented in matched ankylosing spondylitis synovial fluid.

Input material: synovial fluid, either unsorted or a sorted T cell fraction (not recorded which). The TCR originated in a male donor with ankylosing spondylitis. The chain uses TRBV7-2 and TRBJ2-7; no clear D gene. CDR3 sequence: CASSSDPFPTYEQYF. The DNA of the CDR3 is TGTGCCAGCAGCTCGGACCCTTTCCCTACCTACGAGCAGTACTTC.